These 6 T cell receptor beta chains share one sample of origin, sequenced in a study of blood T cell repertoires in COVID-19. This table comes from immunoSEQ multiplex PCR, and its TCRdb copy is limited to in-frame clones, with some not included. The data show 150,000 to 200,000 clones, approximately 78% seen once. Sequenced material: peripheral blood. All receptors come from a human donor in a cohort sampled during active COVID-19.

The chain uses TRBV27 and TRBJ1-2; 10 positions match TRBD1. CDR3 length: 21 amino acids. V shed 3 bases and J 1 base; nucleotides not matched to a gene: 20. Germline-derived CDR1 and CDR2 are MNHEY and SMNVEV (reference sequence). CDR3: CASSFRPLNIVGTGVNYGYTF. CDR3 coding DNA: TGTGCCAGCAGTTTTCGGCCCCTTAACATTGTGGGGACAGGGGTTAACTATGGCTACACCTTC.

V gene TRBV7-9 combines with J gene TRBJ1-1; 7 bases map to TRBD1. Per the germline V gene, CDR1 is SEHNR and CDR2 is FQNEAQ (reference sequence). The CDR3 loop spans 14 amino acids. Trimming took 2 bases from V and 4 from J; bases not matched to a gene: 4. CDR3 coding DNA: TGTGCCAGCAGCTTACAAGGGGGCTTCACTGAAGCTTTCTTT. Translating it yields CASSLQGGFTEAFF.

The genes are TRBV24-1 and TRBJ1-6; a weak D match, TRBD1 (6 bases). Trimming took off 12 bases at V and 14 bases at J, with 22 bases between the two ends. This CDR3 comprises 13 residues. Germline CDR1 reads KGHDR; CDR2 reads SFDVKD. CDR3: CAAPQGNPFTLHF. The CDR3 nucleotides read TGTGCCGCCCCACAGGGAAACCCTTTCACCCTCCACTTT.

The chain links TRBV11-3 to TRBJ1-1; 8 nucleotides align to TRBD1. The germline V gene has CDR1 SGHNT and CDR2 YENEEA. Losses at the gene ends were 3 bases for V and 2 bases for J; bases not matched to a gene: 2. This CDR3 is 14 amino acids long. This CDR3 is CASSFGQGNTEAFF. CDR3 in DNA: TGTGCCAGCAGCTTTGGACAGGGTAACACTGAAGCTTTCTTT.

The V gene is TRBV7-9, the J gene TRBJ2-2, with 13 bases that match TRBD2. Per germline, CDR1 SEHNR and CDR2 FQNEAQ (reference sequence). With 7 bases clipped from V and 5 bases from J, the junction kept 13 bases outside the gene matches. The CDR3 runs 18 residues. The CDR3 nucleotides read TGTGCCAGCACCCCTGCCGGACTAGCGGGAGCGCCTACCGGGGAGCTGTTTTTT. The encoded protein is CASTPAGLAGAPTGELFF.

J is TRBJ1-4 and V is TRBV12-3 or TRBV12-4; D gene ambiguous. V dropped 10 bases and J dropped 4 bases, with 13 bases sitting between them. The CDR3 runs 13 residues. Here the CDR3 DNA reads TGTGCCACCCGGCAGACAATTAATGAAAAACTGTTTTTT. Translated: CATRQTINEKLFF.